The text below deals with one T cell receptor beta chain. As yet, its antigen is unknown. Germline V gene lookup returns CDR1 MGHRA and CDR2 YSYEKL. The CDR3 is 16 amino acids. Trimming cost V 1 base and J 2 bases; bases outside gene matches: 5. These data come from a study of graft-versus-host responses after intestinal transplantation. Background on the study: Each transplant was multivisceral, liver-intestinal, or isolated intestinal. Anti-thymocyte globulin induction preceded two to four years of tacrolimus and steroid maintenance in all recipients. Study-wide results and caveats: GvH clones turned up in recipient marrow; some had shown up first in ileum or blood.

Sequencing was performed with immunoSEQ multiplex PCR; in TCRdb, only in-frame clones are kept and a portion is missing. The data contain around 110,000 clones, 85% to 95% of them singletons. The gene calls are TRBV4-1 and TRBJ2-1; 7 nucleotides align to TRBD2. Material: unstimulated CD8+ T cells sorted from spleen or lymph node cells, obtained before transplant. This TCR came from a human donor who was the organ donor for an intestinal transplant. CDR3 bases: TGCGCCAGCAGCCAAGGGTCGGGAGGACCCTACAATGAGCAGTTCTTC. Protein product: CASSQGSGGPYNEQFF.